Below, one T cell receptor beta chain is given with its context. Germline V gene lookup returns CDR1 MNHEY and CDR2 SMNVEV (reference sequence). This CDR3 contains 16 residues. V lost 5 bases, J lost 0 bases, and 16 bases lay in between. The sample belongs to a study of T cell changes during pregnancy in multiple sclerosis. The protocol was immunoSEQ multiplex PCR, while the TCRdb copy is restricted to in-frame clones and leaves out a portion. The sample yields 50,000 to 60,000 clones, 80% to 95% seen once. The sequence was collected from a female donor in good health, enrolled as a control in a pregnancy study. The chain combines TRBV27 with TRBJ1-1, with D possibly matching TRBD1 (5 bases). This specimen was CD4+ T cells from peripheral blood mononuclear cells, taken after pregnancy. CDR3 sequence: CASSPRSRAMNTEAFF. In DNA, the CDR3 is TGTGCCAGCAGTCCCCGAAGCAGGGCAATGAACACTGAAGCTTTCTTT.